This TCR beta chain emerged from a study of blood T cell repertoires in COVID-19. Study context: Sites in the United States, Italy and Spain provided acute and convalescent COVID-19 samples. Sources were T cells, B-cell-depleted T cells, or PBMCs; the material itself was cDNA or gDNA.

The germline CDR1 and CDR2 sequences are MNHEY and SMNVEV (reference sequence). The CDR3 has 18 residues. Deletions cut 5 bases from V and 4 bases from J, with 26 bases between. In the original workflow: Reference gene primers were amplified, and this amplification served to estimate nucleated cell counts. This table comes from immunoSEQ multiplex PCR, and its TCRdb copy is limited to in-frame clones, with some not included. V, J and clone size are those of that table, while D and trimming were read from the DNA. The sample lists around 200,000 clones; 84% were seen once. What was sequenced was peripheral blood. The TCR originated in a human donor in a cohort sampled during active COVID-19. The chain carries TRBV27 and TRBJ1-1, with a possible D match to TRBD1 (6 bases). In DNA, the CDR3 is TGTGCCAGCAGTGAACCCGGGCCCAGGGGTCCTGTGGGCACTGAAGCTTTCTTT. Translation gives CASSEPGPRGPVGTEAFF.